This entry describes one T cell receptor beta chain. The antigen it binds to is not known. The record has no base qualities; no much larger clone is one base away. The data are from a study of blood T cell repertoires in COVID-19 (TCRdb year 2020). Regarding the study in general: Collaborator samples came from the United States, Italy and Spain and covered acute and convalescent phases of COVID-19. A de-identified subject ID, COVID-19 status, age in years and sex were almost always included in the sample metadata. The material from the prospective study consisted of cDNA or gDNA derived from T cells, B-cell-depleted T cells, or PBMCs. The repertoires were released in a freely available public database meant as a resource for research on the immune response to SARS-CoV-2. The samples were drawn from the first 160 participants of the ongoing ImmuneRACE study and from 950 to 1,500 subjects provided by 6 global collaborators. Subjects who had been exposed to COVID-19, were actively infected with it, or had recovered from it provided the deeply sampled blood TCRbeta repertoires that made up the dataset. HLA class I and class II types, where available, came from metadata supplied by the sample provider rather than from assay-based typing. Findings and caveats that apply to the study as a whole: The quantity of clinical and demographic metadata differed by source and by participant and was supplied without curation.

TCRbeta CDR3 regions were amplified from genomic DNA using the immunoSEQ Assay, a bias-controlled multiplex PCR. The study's processing was this. The number of nucleated cells in each sample was estimated from the amplification of reference gene primers within the assay. Sequence reads were collapsed and filtered to measure the absolute abundance of every unique TCRbeta CDR3 rearrangement. For each sample, productive Simpson clonality was calculated as the square root of Simpson's diversity index over productive rearrangements. TCRdb mirrors the immuneACCESS table, restricted to in-frame sequences. Some clones are absent from its copies; in checked studies, under half trace to an unresolved V gene, and the reason for the others is unknown. V, J and clone size derive from that table, while D and trimming were established from the DNA sequence. In this sample the table shows 35,000 to 50,000 clones, around 83% of which occur a single time. The top ten hold approximately 6% of the sample.

The collaborating institutions used their own protocols to collect whole blood in K2EDTA tubes. Collaborator samples were shipped for TCRbeta analysis as frozen whole blood, isolated PBMCs, or DNA extracted from either sample type. The germline V gene supplies CDR1 SQVTM and CDR2 ANQGSEA. The CDR3 goes from the cysteine to the phenylalanine over 15 residues. The sequence is cut down to CDR3 DNA, 45 bases in frame from base 1. V gives up 3 bases and J gives up 0 bases, and the segment between their germline ends measures 12 bases. The receptor was derived from a woman older than 75 with acute or convalescent COVID-19. The sequence is built from TRBV29-1 and TRBJ2-4; perhaps TRBD2 is the D gene, with 6 bases matching. The sample comprised peripheral blood. The nucleotide sequence reads TGCAGCGTTGATGGAGGGTTCCTAGCCAAAAACATTCAGTACTTC. This translates into CSVDGGFLAKNIQYF.